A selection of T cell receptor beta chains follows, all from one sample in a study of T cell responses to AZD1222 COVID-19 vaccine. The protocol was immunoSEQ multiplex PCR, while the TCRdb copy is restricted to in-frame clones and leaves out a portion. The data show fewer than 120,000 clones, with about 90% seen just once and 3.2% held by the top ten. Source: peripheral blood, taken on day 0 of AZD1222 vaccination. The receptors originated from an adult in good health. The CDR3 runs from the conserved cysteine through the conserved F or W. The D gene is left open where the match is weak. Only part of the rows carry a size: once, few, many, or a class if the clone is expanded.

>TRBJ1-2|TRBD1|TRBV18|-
TGTGCCAGCTCACCCGAGACAGGGGAGGTATATGGCTACACCTTC
CASSPETGEVYGYTF
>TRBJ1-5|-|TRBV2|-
TGTGCCAGCAGTGGCCCGTTTGGGCAGCCCCAGCATTTT
CASSGPFGQPQHF
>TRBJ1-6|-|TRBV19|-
TGTGCCAGTAGTATAGATGAGACAAGGAATTCACCCCTCCACTTT
CASSIDETRNSPLHF
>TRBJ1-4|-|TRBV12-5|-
TGTGCTAGTGGTTTAGGACAGAAACCAGCGGGTAATGAAAAACTGTTTTTT
CASGLGQKPAGNEKLFF
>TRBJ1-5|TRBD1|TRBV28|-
TGTGCCAGCAGAAAACAGGGGGGCAATCAGCCCCAGCATTTT
CASRKQGGNQPQHF
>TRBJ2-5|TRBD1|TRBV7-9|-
TGTGCCAGCGGACGGTGGGGACAGGCCGGAGAGACCCAGTACTTC
CASGRWGQAGETQYF
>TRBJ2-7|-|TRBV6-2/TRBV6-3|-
TGTGCCAGCAGTTGGGGCAGGGTTTCCTACGAGCAGTACTTC
CASSWGRVSYEQYF
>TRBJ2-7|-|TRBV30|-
TGTGCCTGGAGTGTACAAAAATTTAATTCCGAGCAGTACTTC
CAWSVQKFNSEQYF
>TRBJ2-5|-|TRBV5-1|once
TGCGCCAGCAGCGCCGGACTGTCCCAAGAGACCCAGTACTTC
CASSAGLSQETQYF
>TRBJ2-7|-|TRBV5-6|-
TGTGCCAGCAGCCGCGGGTTTGTGGGGCGCGAGCAGTACTTC
CASSRGFVGREQYF
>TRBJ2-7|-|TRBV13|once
TGTGCCAGCAGCTTAGGCGGTGGCTTTACCTACGAGCAGTACTTC
CASSLGGGFTYEQYF
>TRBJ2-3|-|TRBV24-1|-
TGTGCCACCAGTGACGGAGACACAGATACGCAGTATTTT
CATSDGDTDTQYF
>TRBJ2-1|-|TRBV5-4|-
TGTGCCAGCAGCTTCCCAGGTTACAATGAGCAGTTCTTC
CASSFPGYNEQFF
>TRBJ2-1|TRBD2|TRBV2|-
TGTGCCAGCAGTCTCCTTACTAGCGGGGAGCAGTTCTTC
CASSLLTSGEQFF
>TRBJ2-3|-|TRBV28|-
TGTGCCAGCAGTACCCCTAGCACAGATACGCAGTATTTT
CASSTPSTDTQYF
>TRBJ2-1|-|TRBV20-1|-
TGCAGTGCTAGTCACACCCGCGCAGGGAATGAGCAGTTCTTC
CSASHTRAGNEQFF